These 27 T cell receptor beta chains were all obtained from the same sample, sequenced in a study of shared clonotypes between healthy human individuals. Sequencing was performed with immunoSEQ multiplex PCR; in TCRdb, only in-frame clones are kept and a portion is missing. The sample has about 2.3 million clones, roughly 92% seen once. The sample consisted of naive CD4+ T cells from PBMCs. Subset in this sample: CD45RA+ positively selected. The receptors shown here come from a man younger than 30 in good health. Some clones in this sample may be carry-over from other donors' samples.

This clone is a singleton in its sample. DNA of the CDR3: TGTGCCAGCATGGGGACAGGGGAAGGTTACACCTTC. It is translated as CASMGTGEGYTF. The rearrangement joins TRBV2 to TRBJ1-2, with 10 bases lining up with TRBD1. The CDR3 covers 12 residues. V gave up 7 bases and J gave up 11 bases; unmatched junction bases: 7. CDR1 and CDR2 (germline): SNHLY, FYNNEI.

The chain has TRBV30 and TRBJ2-5; 8 bases line up with TRBD1. The CDR3 runs to 14 residues. Germline V lookup: CDR1 GTSNPN, CDR2 SVGIG (reference sequence). The V gene end was trimmed by 3 bases and the J gene end by 3 bases; junction bases not matched to a gene: 6. The CDR3 nucleotides read TGTGCCTGGAGCGGGACAGGATTTAAAGAGACCCAGTACTTC. Residues: CAWSGTGFKETQYF.

The chain has TRBV9 and TRBJ1-3; D is undetermined. The germline gives CDR1 SGDLS, CDR2 YYNGEE. With 5 bases removed from V and 3 bases from J, the gap between germline ends came to 12 bases. This CDR3 region has 14 residues. This chain's CDR3 is CASSPEPLGNTIYF. The DNA of the CDR3 is TGTGCCAGCAGTCCGGAGCCGCTTGGAAACACCATATATTTT.

This chain uses TRBV6-5 with TRBJ1-4; D is undetermined. The CDR3 length is 15 residues. Trimming cost V 5 bases and J 2 bases, with 12 bases left between them. Germline V lookup: CDR1 MNHEY, CDR2 SVGAGI. CDR3 bases: TGTGCCAGCAGTGCCGTTGGAAGCACTAATGAAAAACTGTTTTTT. Translated: CASSAVGSTNEKLFF.

V is TRBV2 and J is TRBJ1-2, with D possibly TRBD1 on 6 matching bases. V lost 3 bases and J lost 0, with 8 bases in between. Germline values: CDR1 SNHLY, CDR2 FYNNEI. The CDR3 contains 14 residues. The CDR3 DNA reads as TGTGCCAGCAGTGAGAGGGGGGCTAACTATGGCTACACCTTC. The encoded protein is CASSERGANYGYTF.

The J gene is TRBJ1-4, the V gene TRBV5-1; D gene uncertain. V gave up 1 base and J gave up 3 bases, with 4 bases separating them. CDR1 is SGHRS, CDR2 YFSETQ, per germline. This CDR3 is built from 13 residues. CDR3 residues: CASSLFPNEKLFF. The CDR3 bases are TGCGCCAGCAGCTTGTTTCCTAATGAAAAACTGTTTTTT.

The chain couples TRBV10-1 to TRBJ2-2; D is unresolved. This CDR3 has 12 residues. Trimming cost V 3 bases and J 5 bases, with 4 bases left between them. CDR1 and CDR2 from the germline V gene are WNHNN and SYGVQD (reference sequence). DNA of the CDR3: TGCGCCAGCAGTGACATAACCGGGGAGCTGTTTTTT. As protein: CASSDITGELFF.

Regarding this clone: Other DNA sequences from this sample encode an identical CDR3 as well. V usage is TRBV28 and J usage is TRBJ1-2; D is perhaps TRBD1 (5 bases). Germline V lookup: CDR1 MDHEN, CDR2 SYDVKM. CDR3 length equals 13 residues. With 7 bases removed from V and 5 bases from J, the gap between germline ends came to 14 bases. CDR3 DNA: TGTGCCAGCACACCTGGGGGAGGGTATGGCTACACCTTC. The encoded protein is CASTPGGGYGYTF.

The chain employs TRBV7-2 and TRBJ1-5; 7 bases agree with TRBD1. V gave up 2 bases and J gave up 5 bases; unmatched junction bases: 9. The CDR3 totals 16 residues. CDR1 is SGHTA and CDR2 is FQGNSA in the germline V gene. The CDR3 sequence: CASSLKGAGSDQPQHF. DNA of the CDR3: TGTGCCAGCAGCTTAAAGGGGGCAGGGTCGGATCAGCCCCAGCATTTT. Based on the CDR3 plus reference TRBV7-2 and TRBJ1-5, the full variable domain is GAGVSQSPSNKVTEKGKDVELRCDPISGHTALYWYRQSLGQGLEFLIYFQGNSAPDKSGLPSDRFSAERTGGSVSTLTIQRTQQEDSAVYLCASSLKGAGSDQPQHFGDGTRLSIL.

The rearrangement links TRBV4-1 to TRBJ2-1; no reliable D call. Germline lookup yields CDR1 MGHRA and CDR2 YSYEKL. Trimming took 1 base from V and 10 from J, leaving 14 bases between them. The CDR3 sequence is 14 residues long. CDR3 DNA: TGCGCCAGCAGCCAAGCAATAAAGGATGGCGAGCAGTTCTTC. Encoded protein: CASSQAIKDGEQFF.

This chain joins TRBV28 and TRBJ2-2; TRBD2 matches at 15 bases. The V segment lost 3 bases and the J segment 7 bases; nucleotides outside the gene matches: 6. CDR1 is MDHEN, CDR2 SYDVKM, per germline. The CDR3 contains 17 residues. The CDR3 coding sequence is TGTGCCAGCAGTTTTCCGGGACTAGCGGGAGGTGGCGGGGAGCTGTTTTTT. Translated: CASSFPGLAGGGGELFF.

The rearrangement uses TRBV5-4 and TRBJ2-3; 8 nucleotides match TRBD2. Germline assignment: CDR1 SGHNT and CDR2 YYREEE (reference sequence). CDR3 length: 16 residues. The V segment lost 0 bases and the J segment 3 bases; nucleotides outside the gene matches: 6. CDR3 sequence (DNA): TGTGCCAGCAGCTTGGACACGGGAGGGCCGACAGATACGCAGTATTTT. It yields the protein CASSLDTGGPTDTQYF.

V is TRBV5-4 and J is TRBJ2-7, with D possibly being TRBD1 or TRBD2 (5 bases each). The CDR3 is made up of 14 amino acids. The V and J ends lost 3 bases and 0 bases respectively, with 10 bases between them. Germline-derived CDR1 and CDR2 are SGHNT and YYREEE (reference sequence). CDR3 in amino acids: CASSWGSGSYEQYF. The CDR3 nucleotides are TGTGCCAGCAGCTGGGGCAGCGGCTCCTACGAGCAGTACTTC.

The chain links TRBV6-1 to TRBJ2-5; maybe TRBD1 (5 bases). CDR3 length: 10 residues. V lost 11 bases to trimming and J lost 5 bases, with 9 bases between them. The germline V gene has CDR1 MNHNS and CDR2 SASEGT. CDR3 coding DNA: TGTGCCCCAGGGCGGGAGACCCAGTACTTC. It is translated as CAPGRETQYF.

J is TRBJ2-7 and V is TRBV5-1; D uncertain. Germline CDR1 and CDR2: SGHRS and YFSETQ. This CDR3 contains 15 residues. The germline V and J ends were trimmed by 0 bases and 0 bases, with 10 bases remaining between them. The CDR3 is CASSLGFGSSYEQYF. CDR3 coding DNA: TGCGCCAGCAGCTTGGGTTTCGGGTCCTCCTACGAGCAGTACTTC.

This chain links TRBV7-6 with TRBJ1-2; the match to TRBD1 covers 7 bases. From germline, CDR1 is SGHVS and CDR2 FNYEAQ. The junction had 12 bases not matched to a gene; V was cut back by 4 bases and J by 4 bases. The CDR3 runs to 16 residues. CDR3 amino acids: CASSSTRGREGYGYTF. The CDR3 region has the DNA TGTGCCAGCAGCTCGACCAGGGGGAGAGAAGGCTATGGCTACACCTTC.

The chain couples TRBV7-8 to TRBJ2-7; D call uncertain. V dropped 4 bases and J dropped 5 bases, with 15 bases sitting between them. Germline V gives CDR1 SGHVS, CDR2 FQNEAQ. This CDR3 has 14 residues. The CDR3 DNA follows: TGTGCCAGCAGCTCGATAGTGTGGAGCGACGAGCAGTACTTC. It yields the protein CASSSIVWSDEQYF.

The V call is TRBV7-2, the J call TRBJ2-7; weak D call: TRBD2 (5 bases). The CDR3 length is 11 residues. The ends were cut back, 5 bases at V and 7 bases at J, with 9 bases in the middle. The germline CDR1 and CDR2 sequences are SGHTA and FQGNSA. CDR3 region: CASSRGPEQYF. The DNA for the CDR3 is TGTGCCAGCAGCCGAGGGCCTGAGCAGTACTTC.

The genes are TRBV28 and TRBJ1-2, with D maybe TRBD1 (5 bases). In germline, CDR1 is MDHEN, CDR2 SYDVKM. The length of the CDR3 is 12 residues. Trimming took 5 bases from V and 6 from J, leaving 10 bases between them. Written as DNA, the CDR3 is TGTGCCAGCAGTCTTCCGACAGATGGCTACACCTTC. The encoded protein is CASSLPTDGYTF.

This rearrangement joins TRBV5-1 to TRBJ2-7; D is unresolved. This CDR3 has 15 residues. V dropped 0 bases and J dropped 1 base, with 11 bases sitting between them. Germline CDR1 is SGHRS and CDR2 is YFSETQ. The CDR3: CASSLGLLPSYEQYF. The CDR3 DNA follows: TGCGCCAGCAGCTTGGGCCTTCTCCCATCCTACGAGCAGTACTTC.

The chain carries TRBV5-1 and TRBJ2-2, with D perhaps TRBD1 (6 bases). The CDR3 has 15 amino acids. With 4 bases removed from V and 0 bases from J, the gap between germline ends came to 10 bases. Germline values: CDR1 SGHRS, CDR2 YFSETQ. CDR3 region: CASSPAGANTGELFF. CDR3 in DNA: TGCGCCAGCAGCCCAGCAGGGGCGAACACCGGGGAGCTGTTTTTT.

The rearrangement joins TRBV7-3 to TRBJ2-2; 9 nucleotides match TRBD2. Germline trimming cut 0 bases from V and 6 bases from J; bases unmatched to any gene: 5. CDR1 is SGHTA, CDR2 FQGTGA, per germline. The CDR3 covers 16 residues. CDR3 DNA sequence: TGTGCCAGCAGCTTAACGCCGGCGGGAGGGCCCGGGGAGCTGTTTTTT. This gives the protein CASSLTPAGGPGELFF.

This chain connects TRBV9 to TRBJ2-5; maybe TRBD1 (5 bases). The CDR3 extends over 15 amino acids. V was pared by 2 bases and J by 1 base, with 12 bases between. Germline V lookup: CDR1 SGDLS, CDR2 YYNGEE. The DNA for the CDR3 is TGTGCCAGCAGCGTCCGTCTAGGGGTCCAAGAGACCCAGTACTTC. Its translation is CASSVRLGVQETQYF. The entire variable domain, with the rest obtained from reference TRBV9 and TRBJ2-5, is as follows: DSGVTQTPKHLITATGQRVTLRCSPRSGDLSVYWYQQSLDQGLQFLIQYYNGEERAKGNILERFSAQQFPDLHSELNLSSLELGDSALYFCASSVRLGVQETQYFGPGTRLLVL.

The DNA for the CDR3 is TGCGCCAGCTCCAAGTCGTCATCCACAGATACGCAGTATTTT. Translation: CASSKSSSTDTQYF. The chain is built from TRBV5-1 and TRBJ2-3; no definite D call. The germline V gene encodes CDR1 SGHRS and CDR2 YFSETQ. V dropped 7 bases and J dropped 2 bases, with 14 bases sitting between them. The CDR3 runs 14 residues.

V and J are TRBV9 and TRBJ2-3; a possible D gene is TRBD1 (5 bases). The V gene's germline CDR1 is SGDLS and CDR2 YYNGEE. The CDR3 has 13 amino acids. V was pared by 0 bases and J by 6 bases, with 8 bases between. The CDR3 loop is CASSVEGSDTQYF. CDR3 nucleotide sequence: TGTGCCAGCAGCGTAGAGGGGTCGGATACGCAGTATTTT.

V gene TRBV20-1 combines with J gene TRBJ2-7, with a tentative D call TRBD1 (5 bases). This CDR3 is built from 11 residues. Germline assignment: CDR1 DFQATT and CDR2 SNEGSKA (reference sequence). The V end lost 3 bases, the J end lost 6 bases, and 9 bases lay between the germline ends. The chain's CDR3 is CSARADSEQYF. In DNA form, the CDR3 reads TGCAGTGCTAGGGCAGACAGCGAGCAGTACTTC.

V is TRBV7-8 and J is TRBJ1-1, with D uncertain. The CDR3 length is 14 residues. V lost 5 bases to trimming and J lost 4 bases, with 14 bases between them. Germline V gene data show CDR1 as SGHVS and CDR2 as FQNEAQ. The CDR3 spells CASSPPFDGTEAFF. The CDR3 nucleotides are TGTGCCAGCAGCCCACCTTTCGACGGCACTGAAGCTTTCTTT.